The table lists the clone carrying this TCR beta chain with a few counts. These data are taken from a study of identical twins. This CDR3 comprises 13 residues. CDR1 and CDR2 (germline): SNHLY, FYNNEI. Trimming cost V 7 bases and J 3 bases, with 11 bases left between them. TCRdb re-called the 5' RACE reads with MiXCR, one entry per CDR3 protein. Seen here are 460,000 or so distinct CDR3 sequences, around 14% observed once, and the top ten hold around 0.57%. This sample also appeared in a second study, on yellow fever vaccine responses in identical twins.

This TCR derives from a woman aged 18-29 years in good health. The rearrangement joins TRBV2 to TRBJ2-3, with D perhaps matching TRBD1 (6 bases). The specimen was CD4+ T cells sorted from blood. DNA of the CDR3: TGTGCCAGCAACACAGGGATAACAGATACGCAGTATTTT. Amino acids: CASNTGITDTQYF.